This is a list of T cell receptor beta chains from one sample in a study of T cell responses to AZD1222 COVID-19 vaccine. Sequencing was performed with immunoSEQ multiplex PCR; in TCRdb, only in-frame clones are kept and a portion is missing. Of about 77,000 clones in the sample, roughly 90% were seen once. Source: peripheral blood, taken 28 days after the second AZD1222 dose. All receptors come from an adult who received the AZD1222 COVID-19 vaccine. Both conserved end residues are part of each CDR3. Each record gives: J gene, D gene, V gene, clone size, CDR3 DNA, CDR3 protein. D genes are given only for firm matches. Size tells how often a clone was seen (once, few, many) or the class of an expanded clone, and some rows leave it out.

J gene: TRBJ1-4; D gene: NA; V gene: TRBV6-6; clone size: NA; CDR3 DNA: TGTGCCAGCAGTTACGAAGGTGAAAAACTGTTTTTT; CDR3 protein: CASSYEGEKLFF
J gene: TRBJ1-1; D gene: NA; V gene: TRBV7-2; clone size: NA; CDR3 DNA: TGTGCCAGCAGCCGGGGACCTCTGGGCACTGAAGCTTTCTTT; CDR3 protein: CASSRGPLGTEAFF
J gene: TRBJ1-1; D gene: TRBD1; V gene: TRBV19; clone size: NA; CDR3 DNA: TGTGCCAGTTTCGAGGGGGCGCGGATTGATGAAGCTTTCTTT; CDR3 protein: CASFEGARIDEAFF
J gene: TRBJ2-3; D gene: NA; V gene: TRBV15; clone size: NA; CDR3 DNA: TGTGCCACCAGCAAAGGACCCTCGGGAACGCAGTATTTT; CDR3 protein: CATSKGPSGTQYF
J gene: TRBJ1-6; D gene: NA; V gene: TRBV5-6; clone size: NA; CDR3 DNA: TGTGCCAGCAGCCTGGGAGGATATAATTCACCCCTCCACTTT; CDR3 protein: CASSLGGYNSPLHF
J gene: TRBJ1-2; D gene: NA; V gene: TRBV5-1; clone size: NA; CDR3 DNA: TGCGCCAGCAGCGAGCGATCCGGAGTGGGCTATGGCTACACCTTC; CDR3 protein: CASSERSGVGYGYTF
J gene: TRBJ1-2; D gene: NA; V gene: TRBV5-8; clone size: NA; CDR3 DNA: TGTGCCAGCAGCTTGTGGGGCTACACCTTC; CDR3 protein: CASSLWGYTF
J gene: TRBJ2-7; D gene: TRBD1; V gene: TRBV19; clone size: once; CDR3 DNA: TGTGCCAGTAGTACGGGGACAGTCTCCTACGAGCAGTACTTC; CDR3 protein: CASSTGTVSYEQYF
J gene: TRBJ2-7; D gene: TRBD2; V gene: TRBV27; clone size: NA; CDR3 DNA: TGTGCCAGCAGGGCTAGCGCGGGGGGGGAGCAGTACTTC; CDR3 protein: CASRASAGGEQYF
J gene: TRBJ2-5; D gene: NA; V gene: TRBV7-2; clone size: NA; CDR3 DNA: TGTGCCAGCAGCCGGCCTGGACTCGAGACGACCCAGTACTTC; CDR3 protein: CASSRPGLETTQYF
J gene: TRBJ2-1; D gene: NA; V gene: TRBV30; clone size: NA; CDR3 DNA: TGTGCCTCCGGTAGAGGACAGATCTCTTCGGAGTTCTTC; CDR3 protein: CASGRGQISSEFF
J gene: TRBJ1-2; D gene: NA; V gene: TRBV9; clone size: NA; CDR3 DNA: TGTGCCAGCAGCCCCTTGACAGTAAAAGGGGGCTACACCTTC; CDR3 protein: CASSPLTVKGGYTF
J gene: TRBJ2-2; D gene: NA; V gene: TRBV20-1; clone size: NA; CDR3 DNA: TGCAGTGCTAGTCCCGGCACCGGGGAGCTGTTTTTT; CDR3 protein: CSASPGTGELFF
J gene: TRBJ2-7; D gene: NA; V gene: TRBV7-2; clone size: once; CDR3 DNA: TGTGCCAGCAGCTTATCAGCCGGGTACGAGCAGTACTTC; CDR3 protein: CASSLSAGYEQYF
J gene: TRBJ1-2; D gene: NA; V gene: TRBV27; clone size: NA; CDR3 DNA: TGTGCCAGCAGCCCCGCCGTTAACTATGGCTACACCTTC; CDR3 protein: CASSPAVNYGYTF
J gene: TRBJ2-3; D gene: NA; V gene: TRBV3-1/TRBV3-2; clone size: NA; CDR3 DNA: TGTGCCAGCAGCCAAGGGCTAGGGGCATCAATGAGCACAGATACGCAGTATTTT; CDR3 protein: CASSQGLGASMSTDTQYF
J gene: TRBJ1-5; D gene: NA; V gene: TRBV19; clone size: NA; CDR3 DNA: TGTGCCAGTAGTTTTCGTCAGACGTATAGCAATCAGCCCCAGCATTTT; CDR3 protein: CASSFRQTYSNQPQHF
J gene: TRBJ2-7; D gene: NA; V gene: TRBV3-1/TRBV3-2; clone size: NA; CDR3 DNA: TGTGCCAGCAGCCCCCTGGGGCACGAGCAGTACTTC; CDR3 protein: CASSPLGHEQYF
J gene: TRBJ1-1; D gene: TRBD1; V gene: TRBV6-5; clone size: NA; CDR3 DNA: TGTGCCAGCAGCAACGGGGACAGGGCGAACACTGAAGCTTTCTTT; CDR3 protein: CASSNGDRANTEAFF
J gene: TRBJ2-7; D gene: TRBD1; V gene: TRBV10-3; clone size: NA; CDR3 DNA: TGTGCCACCAAGGGACAGCGAGACTACGAGCAGTACTTC; CDR3 protein: CATKGQRDYEQYF
J gene: TRBJ2-7; D gene: NA; V gene: TRBV19; clone size: few; CDR3 DNA: TGTGCCAGTAGTATGGGGTCAGGGAGTACCTACGAGCAGTACTTC; CDR3 protein: CASSMGSGSTYEQYF
J gene: TRBJ1-5; D gene: NA; V gene: TRBV7-9; clone size: NA; CDR3 DNA: TGTGCCAGCAGCTTTGAGGGCAATCAGCCCCAGCATTTT; CDR3 protein: CASSFEGNQPQHF
J gene: TRBJ2-2; D gene: NA; V gene: TRBV7-9; clone size: NA; CDR3 DNA: TGTGCCAGCAGCTTAATCCGAGCGCGGAACACCGGGGAGCTGTTTTTT; CDR3 protein: CASSLIRARNTGELFF
J gene: TRBJ1-1; D gene: NA; V gene: TRBV5-1; clone size: NA; CDR3 DNA: TGCGCCAGCAGTTTTCCGCTGGAGGGAGGGGTTGATAACACTGAAGCTTTCTTT; CDR3 protein: CASSFPLEGGVDNTEAFF
J gene: TRBJ2-1; D gene: TRBD2; V gene: TRBV9; clone size: NA; CDR3 DNA: TGTGCCAGCAGCTCCCTAGCGGGTAAATACAATGAGCAGTTCTTC; CDR3 protein: CASSSLAGKYNEQFF
J gene: TRBJ1-1; D gene: NA; V gene: TRBV5-8; clone size: once; CDR3 DNA: TGTGCCAGCAGCCCCGCTGGGACTGAAGCTTTCTTT; CDR3 protein: CASSPAGTEAFF
J gene: TRBJ1-1; D gene: NA; V gene: TRBV13; clone size: NA; CDR3 DNA: TGTGCCAGCAGCTTCCGACCCGGGACTGAAGCTTTCTTT; CDR3 protein: CASSFRPGTEAFF